This T cell receptor beta chain was obtained from a study of radiotherapy plus CTLA-4 blockade in lung cancer. Data came from immunoSEQ multiplex PCR; TCRdb stores just in-frame clones and leaves some out. The table lists roughly 71,000 clones, approximately 80% of them singletons. Trimming shortened V by 6 bases and J by 7 bases, and 18 bases separated the two germline ends. The germline V gene has CDR1 SEHNR and CDR2 FQNEAQ (reference sequence). This CDR3 is built from 14 residues. The specimen was peripheral blood, collected from a patient treated with radiotherapy plus ipilimumab. The receptor was isolated from a human donor with non-small cell lung cancer who had a complete response to radiotherapy plus ipilimumab. The rearrangement joins TRBV7-9 to TRBJ1-2; D may be TRBD1 (5 bases). The CDR3 sequence: CASSPPGPGLGYTF. The CDR3 DNA reads TGTGCCAGCAGTCCCCCGGGACCGGGCCTTGGCTACACCTTC. The whole variable domain, filled in from reference TRBV7-9 and TRBJ1-2, reads DTGVSQNPRHKITKRGQNVTFRCDPISEHNRLYWYRQTLGQGPEFLTYFQNEAQLEKSRLLSDRFSAERPKGSFSTLEIQRTEQGDSAMYLCASSPPGPGLGYTFGSGTRLTVV.